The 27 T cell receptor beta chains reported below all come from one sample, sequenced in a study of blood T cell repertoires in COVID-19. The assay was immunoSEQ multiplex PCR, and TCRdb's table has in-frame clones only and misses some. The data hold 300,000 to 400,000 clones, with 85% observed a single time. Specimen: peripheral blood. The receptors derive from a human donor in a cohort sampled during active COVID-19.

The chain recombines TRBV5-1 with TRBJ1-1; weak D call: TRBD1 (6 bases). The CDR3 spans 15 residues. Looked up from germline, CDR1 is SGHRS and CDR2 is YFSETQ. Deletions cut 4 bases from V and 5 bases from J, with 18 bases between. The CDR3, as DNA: TGCGCCAGCAGCAAATTAGACAGGCGGAAGACTGAAGCTTTCTTT. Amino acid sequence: CASSKLDRRKTEAFF.

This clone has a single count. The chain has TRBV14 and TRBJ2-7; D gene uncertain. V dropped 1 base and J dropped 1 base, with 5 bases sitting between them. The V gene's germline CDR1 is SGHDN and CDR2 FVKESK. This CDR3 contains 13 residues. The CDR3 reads CASSQVQSYEQYF. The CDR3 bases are TGTGCCAGCAGCCAAGTCCAGTCCTACGAGCAGTACTTC. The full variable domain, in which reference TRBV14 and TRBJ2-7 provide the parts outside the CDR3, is EAGVTQFPSHSVIEKGQTVTLRCDPISGHDNLYWYRRVMGKEIKFLLHFVKESKQDESGMPNNRFLAERTGGTYSTLKVQPAELEDSGVYFCASSQVQSYEQYFGPGTRLTVT.

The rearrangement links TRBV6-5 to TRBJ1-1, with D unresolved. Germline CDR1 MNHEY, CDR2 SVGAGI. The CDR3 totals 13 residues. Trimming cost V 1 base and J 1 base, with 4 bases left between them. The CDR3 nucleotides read TGTGCCAGCAGTTACTGGAGGAACACTGAAGCTTTCTTT. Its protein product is CASSYWRNTEAFF.

The DNA for the CDR3 is TGTGCCAGCAGTAGTCGGGGGGGCCTCTCCCATGAGCAGTTCTTC. Protein sequence: CASSSRGGLSHEQFF. V usage is TRBV2 and J usage is TRBJ2-1; 8 bases fit TRBD2. Germline-derived CDR1 and CDR2 are SNHLY and FYNNEI. V shed 5 bases, J shed 8 bases, and the junction held 11 bases outside the gene matches. The CDR3 runs 15 residues.

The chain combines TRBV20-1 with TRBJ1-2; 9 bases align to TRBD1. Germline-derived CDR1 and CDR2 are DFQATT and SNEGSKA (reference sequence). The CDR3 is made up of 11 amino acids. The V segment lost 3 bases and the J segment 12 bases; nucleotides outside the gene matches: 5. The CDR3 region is CSARWDRAHTF. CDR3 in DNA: TGCAGTGCTAGGTGGGACAGGGCACACACCTTC.

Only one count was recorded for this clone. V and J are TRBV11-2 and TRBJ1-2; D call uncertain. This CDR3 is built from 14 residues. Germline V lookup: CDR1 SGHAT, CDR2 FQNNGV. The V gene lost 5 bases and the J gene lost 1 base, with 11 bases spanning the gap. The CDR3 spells CASSPGEGNYGYTF. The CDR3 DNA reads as TGTGCCAGCAGCCCCGGCGAGGGTAACTATGGCTACACCTTC.

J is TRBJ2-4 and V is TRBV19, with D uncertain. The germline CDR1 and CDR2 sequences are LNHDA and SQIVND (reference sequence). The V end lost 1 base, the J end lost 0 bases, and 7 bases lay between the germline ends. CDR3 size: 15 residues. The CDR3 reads CASSIGALAKNIQYF. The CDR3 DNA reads TGTGCCAGTAGTATAGGGGCACTAGCCAAAAACATTCAGTACTTC.

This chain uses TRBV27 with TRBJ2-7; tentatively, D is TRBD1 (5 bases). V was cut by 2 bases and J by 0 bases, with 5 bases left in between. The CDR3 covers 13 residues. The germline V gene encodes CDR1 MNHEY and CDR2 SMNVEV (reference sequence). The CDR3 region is CASSLDSSYEQYF. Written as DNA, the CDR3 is TGTGCCAGCAGTTTAGACAGCTCCTACGAGCAGTACTTC.

CDR3 sequence reads: CASSTNRGGNIQYF. The CDR3 DNA is TGTGCCAGTAGTACAAACAGGGGTGGAAACATTCAGTACTTC. The J gene is TRBJ2-4, the V gene TRBV19, with 7 bases fitting TRBD1. Germline V gene sequence: CDR1 LNHDA, CDR2 SQIVND (reference sequence). V was pared by 4 bases and J by 6 bases, with 6 bases of the junction left unmatched. The CDR3 is 14 amino acids.

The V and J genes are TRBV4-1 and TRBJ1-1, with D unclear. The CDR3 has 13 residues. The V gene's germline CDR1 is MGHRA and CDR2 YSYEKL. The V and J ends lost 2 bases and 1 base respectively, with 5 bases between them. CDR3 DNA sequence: TGCGCCAGCAGCCAACTAGGGAACACTGAAGCTTTCTTT. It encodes CASSQLGNTEAFF.

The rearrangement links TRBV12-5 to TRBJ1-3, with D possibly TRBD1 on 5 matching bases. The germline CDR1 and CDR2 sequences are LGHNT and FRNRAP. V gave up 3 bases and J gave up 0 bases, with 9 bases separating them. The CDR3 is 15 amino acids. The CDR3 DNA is TGTGCTAGTGGTTTAGGGGTATCCTCTGGAAACACCATATATTTT. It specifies CASGLGVSSGNTIYF.

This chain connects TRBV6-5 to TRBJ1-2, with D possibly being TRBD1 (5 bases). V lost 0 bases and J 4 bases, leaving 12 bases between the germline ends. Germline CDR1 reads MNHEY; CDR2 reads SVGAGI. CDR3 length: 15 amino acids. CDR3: CASSYSAQGAYGYTF. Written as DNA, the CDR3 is TGTGCCAGCAGTTACTCGGCTCAAGGGGCCTATGGCTACACCTTC.

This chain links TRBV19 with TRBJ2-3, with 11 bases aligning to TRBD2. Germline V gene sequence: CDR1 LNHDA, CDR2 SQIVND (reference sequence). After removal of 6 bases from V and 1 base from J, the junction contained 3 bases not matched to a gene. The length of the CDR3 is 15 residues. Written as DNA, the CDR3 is TGTGCCAGTAGGCTTAGCGGGGGGGGCACAGATACGCAGTATTTT. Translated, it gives CASRLSGGGTDTQYF.

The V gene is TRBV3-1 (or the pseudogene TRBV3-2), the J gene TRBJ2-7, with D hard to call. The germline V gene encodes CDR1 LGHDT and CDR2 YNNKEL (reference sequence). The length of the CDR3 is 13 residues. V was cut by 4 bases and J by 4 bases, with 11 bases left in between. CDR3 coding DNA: TGTGCCAGCAGCCTCGGTATTTCTTACGAGCAGTACTTC. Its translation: CASSLGISYEQYF.

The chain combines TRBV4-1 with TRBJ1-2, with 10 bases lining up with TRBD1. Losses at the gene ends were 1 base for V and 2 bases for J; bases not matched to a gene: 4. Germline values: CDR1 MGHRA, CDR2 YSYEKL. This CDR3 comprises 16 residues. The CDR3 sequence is CASSQGGQGGNYGYTF. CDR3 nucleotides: TGCGCCAGCAGCCAAGGTGGACAGGGGGGAAACTATGGCTACACCTTC.

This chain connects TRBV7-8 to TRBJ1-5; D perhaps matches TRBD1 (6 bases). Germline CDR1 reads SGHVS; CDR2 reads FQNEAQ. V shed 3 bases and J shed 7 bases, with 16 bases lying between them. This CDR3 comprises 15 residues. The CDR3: CASSFLRGGVQPQHF. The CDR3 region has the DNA TGTGCCAGCAGCTTCCTGAGGGGGGGGGTCCAGCCCCAGCATTTT.

The chain's CDR3 is CASSIGPGNYGYTF. The DNA for the CDR3 is TGTGCCAGTAGTATAGGACCAGGCAACTATGGCTACACCTTC. The chain uses TRBV19 and TRBJ1-2; D not resolved. Germline CDR1 and CDR2: LNHDA and SQIVND (reference sequence). The CDR3 is made up of 14 amino acids. V lost 1 base and J 2 bases, leaving 8 bases between the germline ends.

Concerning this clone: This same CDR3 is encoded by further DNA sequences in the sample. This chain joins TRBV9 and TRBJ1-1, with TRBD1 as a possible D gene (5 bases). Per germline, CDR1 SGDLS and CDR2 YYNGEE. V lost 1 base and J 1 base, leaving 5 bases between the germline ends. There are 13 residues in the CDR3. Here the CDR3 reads CASSVTGNTEAFF. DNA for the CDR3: TGTGCCAGCAGCGTAACAGGGAACACTGAAGCTTTCTTT.

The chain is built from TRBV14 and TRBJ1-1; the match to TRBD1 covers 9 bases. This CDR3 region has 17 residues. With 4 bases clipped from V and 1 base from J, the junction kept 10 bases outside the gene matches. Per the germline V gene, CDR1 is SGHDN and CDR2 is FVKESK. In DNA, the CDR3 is TGTGCCAGCAGCCCTTTATGGACAGGGGTGCCGAACACTGAAGCTTTCTTT. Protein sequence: CASSPLWTGVPNTEAFF.

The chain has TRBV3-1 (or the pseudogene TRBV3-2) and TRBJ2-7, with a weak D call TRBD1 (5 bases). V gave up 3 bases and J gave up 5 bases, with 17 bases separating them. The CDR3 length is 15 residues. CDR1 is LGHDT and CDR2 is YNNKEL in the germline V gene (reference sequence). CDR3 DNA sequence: TGTGCCAGCAGCCATTCGGGTCTGGGGCTCGACGAGCAGTACTTC. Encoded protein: CASSHSGLGLDEQYF.

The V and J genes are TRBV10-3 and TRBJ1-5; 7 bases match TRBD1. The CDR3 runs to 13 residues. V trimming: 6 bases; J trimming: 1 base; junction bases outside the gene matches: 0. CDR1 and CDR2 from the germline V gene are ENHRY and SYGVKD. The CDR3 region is CAIRGQSNQPQHF. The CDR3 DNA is TGTGCCATCAGGGGACAGAGCAATCAGCCCCAGCATTTT.

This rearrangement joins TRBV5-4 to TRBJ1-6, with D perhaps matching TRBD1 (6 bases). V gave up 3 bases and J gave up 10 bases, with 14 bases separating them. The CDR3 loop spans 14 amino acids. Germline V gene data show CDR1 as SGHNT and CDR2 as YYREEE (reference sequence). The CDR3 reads CASSSTGRHSPLHF. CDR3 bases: TGTGCCAGCAGCTCAACAGGGCGGCACTCACCCCTCCACTTT.

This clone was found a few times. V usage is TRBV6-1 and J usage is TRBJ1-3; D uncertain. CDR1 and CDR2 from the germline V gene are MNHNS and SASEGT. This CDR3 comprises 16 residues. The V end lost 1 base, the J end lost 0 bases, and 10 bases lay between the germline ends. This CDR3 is CASSEVAGSSGNTIYF. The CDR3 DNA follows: TGTGCCAGCAGTGAAGTGGCGGGAAGCTCTGGAAACACCATATATTTT.

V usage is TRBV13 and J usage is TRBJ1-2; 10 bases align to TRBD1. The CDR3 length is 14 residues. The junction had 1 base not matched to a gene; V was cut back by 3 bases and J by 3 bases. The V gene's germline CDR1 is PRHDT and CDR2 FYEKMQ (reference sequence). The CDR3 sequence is CASSLTGGHYGYTF. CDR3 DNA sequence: TGTGCCAGCAGCTTGACAGGGGGCCACTATGGCTACACCTTC.

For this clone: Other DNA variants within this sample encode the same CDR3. CDR3 amino acids: CSVGDIYNEQFF. DNA for the CDR3: TGCAGCGTTGGGGACATTTACAATGAGCAGTTCTTC. The gene calls are TRBV29-1 and TRBJ2-1; possible D gene TRBD1, 6 bases. This CDR3 has 12 amino acids. The V and J ends lost 4 bases and 4 bases respectively, with 8 bases between them. Germline assignment: CDR1 SQVTM and CDR2 ANQGSEA.

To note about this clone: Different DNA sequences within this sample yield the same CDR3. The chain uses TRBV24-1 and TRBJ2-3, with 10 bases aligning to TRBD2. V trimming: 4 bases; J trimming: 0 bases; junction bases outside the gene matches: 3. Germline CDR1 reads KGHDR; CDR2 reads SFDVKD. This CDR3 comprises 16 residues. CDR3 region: CATSDPSGGSTDTQYF. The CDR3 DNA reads TGTGCCACCAGTGACCCTAGCGGGGGCAGCACAGATACGCAGTATTTT.

The DNA of the CDR3 is TGTGCCGGGAGGAGCCTCTCTGGAAACACCATATATTTT. Translation gives CAGRSLSGNTIYF. This rearrangement joins TRBV2 to TRBJ1-3, with D hard to call. V was cut by 11 bases and J by 0 bases, with 11 bases left in between. This CDR3 region has 13 residues. Germline V gene data show CDR1 as SNHLY and CDR2 as FYNNEI.